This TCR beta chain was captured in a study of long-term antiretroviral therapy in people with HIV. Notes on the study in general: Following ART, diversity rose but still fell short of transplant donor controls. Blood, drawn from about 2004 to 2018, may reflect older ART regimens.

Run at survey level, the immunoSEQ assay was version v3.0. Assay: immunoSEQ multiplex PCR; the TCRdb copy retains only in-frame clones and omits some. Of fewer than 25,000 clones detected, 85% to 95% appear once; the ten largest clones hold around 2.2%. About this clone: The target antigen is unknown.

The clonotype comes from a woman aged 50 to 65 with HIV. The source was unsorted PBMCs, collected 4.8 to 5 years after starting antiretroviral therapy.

The CDR3 DNA is TGTGCCAGCAGTAAGCGGACAGGGGCCGTCTCCTACGAGCAGTACTTC. Translating gives CASSKRTGAVSYEQYF. The chain links TRBV28 to TRBJ2-7, with 9 nucleotides matching TRBD1. CDR3 size: 16 residues. Unmatched junction bases numbered 8, after V lost 5 bases and J lost 0 bases. Germline-derived CDR1 and CDR2 are MDHEN and SYDVKM.